Sequencing of this T cell receptor (beta chain) was carried out in a study of control samples from healthy donors and cancer patients. Libraries were prepared by immunoSEQ multiplex PCR; TCRdb keeps only in-frame clonotypes and omits some of them. The profile shows tens of thousands of clones, 91% of them singletons. V was pared by 1 base and J by 5 bases, with 4 bases of the junction left unmatched. CDR3 length: 14 residues. CDR1 and CDR2 (germline): LGHNA, YSLEER. The TCR originated in a man aged 25 to 40 with colorectal cancer. The chain has TRBV4-3 and TRBJ1-2, with TRBD1 matching over 7 bases. Source material: PBMCs. The CDR3 loop is CASSQGAGGYGYTF. The CDR3 bases are TGCGCCAGCAGCCAAGGGGCAGGGGGTTATGGCTACACCTTC.